The rows below give T cell receptor beta chains drawn from one sample of a study of T cell repertoires in cytomegalovirus infection. TCRdb itself ran the reads through MiXCR, one entry per CDR3 protein. The sample contains about 330,000 distinct CDR3 sequences, more than 8% of which appear only once. The sequenced sample consisted of PBMCs. These receptor sequences come from a human donor in good health (CMV status not recorded). Some clones in this sample may be carry-over from other donors' samples. CDR3s include the opening cysteine and the closing phenylalanine or tryptophan. Each record gives: V gene, clone size, D gene, J gene, CDR3 protein, CDR3 DNA. D genes are given only for firm matches. Not every row has a clone size; where given, it reads once, few, many or a size class.

TRBV19	few	.	TRBJ2-5	CASSIVGGQSLKTQYF	TGTGCCAGTAGTATAGTGGGGGGACAGAGCTTGAAGACCCAGTACTTC
TRBV7-2	.	.	TRBJ2-7	CASSQRGDYEQYF	TGTGCCAGCAGCCAAAGGGGGGACTACGAGCAGTACTTC
TRBV7-2	many	TRBD2	TRBJ2-5	CASSLVAGAVRETQYF	TGTGCCAGCAGCTTAGTCGCGGGAGCGGTTCGAGAGACCCAGTACTTC
TRBV19	few	TRBD2	TRBJ2-7	CASSTITSGRYEQYF	TGTGCCAGTAGTACAATAACTAGCGGGAGGTACGAGCAGTACTTC
TRBV11-2	few	.	TRBJ1-1	CASSLVLGMNTEAFF	TGTGCCAGCAGCTTAGTTTTGGGCATGAACACTGAAGCTTTCTTT
TRBV28	many	.	TRBJ2-7	CASSLPGLYEQYF	TGTGCCAGCAGTTTGCCGGGACTCTACGAGCAGTACTTC
TRBV6-2/TRBV6-3	few	TRBD2	TRBJ2-1	CASSSDSGKSEQFF	TGTGCCAGCAGTTCGGATAGCGGGAAAAGTGAGCAGTTCTTC
TRBV4-3	many	.	TRBJ2-3	CASSQEPGTDTQYF	TGCGCCAGCAGCCAAGAGCCGGGCACAGATACGCAGTATTTT
TRBV12-3/TRBV12-4	few	.	TRBJ1-1	CASSSRRPLMNTEAFF	TGTGCCAGCAGTTCTAGAAGGCCCCTCATGAACACTGAAGCTTTCTTT
TRBV2	.	TRBD1	TRBJ1-5	CASSYGTGGNQPQHF	TGTGCCAGCAGTTACGGGACAGGGGGCAATCAGCCCCAGCATTTT
TRBV7-2	.	.	TRBJ2-4	CASSLVIAKGNIQYF	TGTGCCAGCAGCTTAGTTATAGCCAAAGGGAACATTCAGTACTTC
TRBV10-3	.	TRBD2	TRBJ2-7	CAISGFPGLAVYEQYF	TGTGCCATCAGTGGGTTTCCGGGACTAGCGGTTTACGAGCAGTACTTC
TRBV15	.	.	TRBJ1-1	CATSRDLAGTEAFF	TGTGCCACCAGCAGAGATCTTGCCGGCACTGAAGCTTTCTTT
TRBV9	once	.	TRBJ2-3	CASSPRPRTDTQYF	TGTGCCAGCAGCCCCCGACCCCGGACAGATACGCAGTATTTT
TRBV7-9	.	TRBD1	TRBJ1-5	CASSPARTGGRVAPQHF	TGTGCCAGCAGCCCGGCCCGTACAGGGGGTAGGGTGGCGCCCCAGCATTTT
TRBV7-2	many	.	TRBJ2-7	CASSLMGGVNYEQYF	TGTGCCAGCAGCTTAATGGGCGGGGTCAACTACGAGCAGTACTTC
TRBV5-6	few	.	TRBJ2-1	CASSLRFSYNEQFF	TGTGCCAGCAGCTTGAGGTTCTCCTACAATGAGCAGTTCTTC
TRBV12-3/TRBV12-4	few	.	TRBJ1-1	CASSLGYTSTEAFF	TGTGCCAGCAGTTTAGGTTATACTAGCACTGAAGCTTTCTTT
TRBV7-2	many	TRBD1	TRBJ2-1	CASSPGQGAHNEQFF	TGTGCCAGCAGCCCAGGACAGGGGGCGCACAATGAGCAGTTCTTC
TRBV6-6	few	.	TRBJ2-1	CASNSRTRASYNEQFF	TGTGCCAGCAACTCCCGGACCAGGGCCTCCTACAATGAGCAGTTCTTC
TRBV7-2	many	.	TRBJ2-5	CASSFNRPPQETQYF	TGTGCCAGCAGCTTTAATAGACCCCCCCAAGAGACCCAGTACTTC
TRBV12-3/TRBV12-4	many	TRBD1	TRBJ1-5	CASRSNRGSNQPQHF	TGTGCCAGCAGGTCGAACAGGGGAAGCAATCAGCCCCAGCATTTT
TRBV4-1	.	.	TRBJ1-2	CASSPPLGLYTF	TGCGCCAGCAGCCCCCCGTTGGGGCTTTACACCTTC
TRBV7-2	many	.	TRBJ1-2	CASSLRQGSDGYTF	TGTGCCAGCAGCTTAAGGCAGGGCAGCGATGGCTACACCTTC
TRBV2	few	.	TRBJ2-1	CASSGDRVVSFF	TGTGCCAGCAGTGGTGATAGGGTAGTATCGTTCTTC
TRBV19	few	TRBD2	TRBJ2-3	CASSSLGAGVTDTQYF	TGTGCCAGTAGTTCCCTAGGAGCGGGAGTCACGGATACGCAGTATTTT
TRBV19	.	TRBD2	TRBJ2-2	CASTLSGTTRNPGELFF	TGTGCCAGTACCCTCTCCGGGACTACTCGTAACCCCGGGGAGCTGTTTTTT
TRBV5-1	few	.	TRBJ2-1	CASRLGVPSSYNEQFF	TGCGCCAGCAGATTGGGGGTCCCGAGCTCCTACAATGAGCAGTTCTTC
TRBV5-1	many	TRBD1	TRBJ1-1	CASTLSPRDSMNTEAFF	TGCGCCAGCACCCTATCCCCCCGGGACAGTATGAACACTGAAGCTTTCTTT
TRBV11-2	few	.	TRBJ2-1	CASHGGLYNEQFF	TGTGCCAGCCACGGGGGGCTATACAATGAGCAGTTCTTC
TRBV7-2	many	.	TRBJ1-1	CASSLESLYTLNTEAFF	TGTGCCAGCAGCTTAGAATCCCTCTACACCCTAAACACTGAAGCTTTCTTT
TRBV13	.	.	TRBJ2-1	CASMRSQYNEQFF	TGTGCCAGCATGCGGAGCCAATACAATGAGCAGTTCTTC
TRBV27	many	.	TRBJ2-6	CASSFSSGANVLTF	TGTGCCAGCAGCTTTAGCTCTGGGGCCAACGTCCTGACTTTC
TRBV20-1	.	.	TRBJ2-1	CSARGPINEQFF	TGCAGTGCTAGGGGACCCATAAATGAGCAGTTCTTC
TRBV11-2	few	.	TRBJ1-6	CASSLIGRSSSYNSPLHF	TGTGCCAGCAGCTTAATCGGCAGGTCAAGCTCCTATAATTCACCCCTCCACTTT
TRBV7-3	few	TRBD1	TRBJ1-2	CASSSIGQGATNYGYTF	TGTGCCAGCAGCTCTATCGGACAGGGGGCGACTAACTATGGCTACACCTTC
TRBV6-1	many	.	TRBJ2-7	CASSRPDSYEQYF	TGTGCCAGCAGTCGCCCAGACTCCTACGAGCAGTACTTC
TRBV14	.	.	TRBJ2-7	CASSQDWVPASEQYF	TGTGCCAGCAGCCAAGATTGGGTCCCAGCTTCAGAGCAGTACTTC
TRBV7-9	.	.	TRBJ1-1	CASRAAGHQNTEAFF	TGTGCCAGCAGAGCCGCGGGACACCAGAACACTGAAGCTTTCTTT
TRBV6-1	few	.	TRBJ1-1	CASSAYNTEAFF	TGTGCCAGCAGTGCATACAACACTGAAGCTTTCTTT
TRBV4-3	few	.	TRBJ1-1	CASSQGHGLNTEAFF	TGCGCCAGCAGCCAAGGACACGGGCTGAACACTGAAGCTTTCTTT
TRBV7-2	.	.	TRBJ2-7	CASTQSGPAYEQYF	TGTGCCAGCACCCAATCAGGACCTGCCTACGAGCAGTACTTC
TRBV20-1	.	TRBD1	TRBJ2-7	CSVQGAEQYF	TGCAGTGTTCAGGGGGCCGAGCAGTACTTC
TRBV28	few	TRBD1	TRBJ1-1	CASNGRGQTEAFF	TGTGCCAGCAACGGGAGGGGGCAGACTGAAGCTTTCTTT
TRBV6-2/TRBV6-3	few	.	TRBJ2-1	CASRVPGGNEQFF	TGTGCCAGCAGAGTCCCCGGAGGCAATGAGCAGTTCTTC
TRBV4-1	many	TRBD2	TRBJ2-1	CASSQPGLALNEQFF	TGCGCCAGCAGCCAACCGGGACTAGCGCTCAATGAGCAGTTCTTC
TRBV7-2	many	TRBD2	TRBJ2-3	CASTRTSGVTDTQYF	TGTGCCAGCACCAGGACTAGCGGGGTTACAGATACGCAGTATTTT
TRBV2	.	TRBD2	TRBJ2-5	CAIRTSTKTQYF	TGTGCCATCCGGACTAGCACAAAGACCCAGTACTTC
TRBV7-9	many	.	TRBJ2-2	CASSPTFGELFF	TGTGCCAGCAGTCCGACGTTCGGGGAGCTGTTTTTT
TRBV25-1	.	.	TRBJ2-5	CASSGPGGGETQYF	TGTGCCAGCAGTGGACCCGGCGGAGGGGAGACCCAGTACTTC
TRBV7-8	.	.	TRBJ2-2	CASRRDSWAGELFF	TGTGCCAGCCGACGGGATAGTTGGGCCGGGGAGCTGTTTTTT
TRBV29-1	many	TRBD1	TRBJ2-3	CSVFRDRSGDTQYF	TGCAGCGTATTTAGGGACAGGTCTGGAGATACGCAGTATTTT
TRBV7-2	many	.	TRBJ2-4	CASSLVRAKNIQYF	TGTGCCAGCAGCTTAGTGAGGGCCAAAAACATTCAGTACTTC